The entry below gives a single T cell receptor (beta chain) sequence along with its context. What it binds is not known. The data were obtained in a study of cytomegalovirus exposure and HLA in healthy donors. Study-wide points: Some TCR beta chains (roughly 160 of them) were listed as cytomegalovirus-associated. Across donors, sequencing depth was assumed by presence/absence analyses to be roughly uniform.

Germline CDR1 reads MNHEY; CDR2 reads SVGAGI. This CDR3 spans 13 amino acids. J lost 8 bases, V lost 5 bases, and 4 bases had no gene match. 60 Vbeta and 13 Jbeta primers were used in PCR. Sequencing used immunoSEQ multiplex PCR; TCRdb keeps in-frame clones, though not all of them. The listing records about 120,000 clones. The chain employs TRBV6-5 and TRBJ2-1; 9 bases are a match to TRBD1. This clonotype was sampled from a man aged 25-40 years in good health and CMV-seronegative. Sequenced sample: PBMCs. Here the CDR3 reads CASSTGGWDEQFF. The CDR3 DNA reads TGTGCCAGCAGTACAGGGGGCTGGGATGAGCAGTTCTTC.